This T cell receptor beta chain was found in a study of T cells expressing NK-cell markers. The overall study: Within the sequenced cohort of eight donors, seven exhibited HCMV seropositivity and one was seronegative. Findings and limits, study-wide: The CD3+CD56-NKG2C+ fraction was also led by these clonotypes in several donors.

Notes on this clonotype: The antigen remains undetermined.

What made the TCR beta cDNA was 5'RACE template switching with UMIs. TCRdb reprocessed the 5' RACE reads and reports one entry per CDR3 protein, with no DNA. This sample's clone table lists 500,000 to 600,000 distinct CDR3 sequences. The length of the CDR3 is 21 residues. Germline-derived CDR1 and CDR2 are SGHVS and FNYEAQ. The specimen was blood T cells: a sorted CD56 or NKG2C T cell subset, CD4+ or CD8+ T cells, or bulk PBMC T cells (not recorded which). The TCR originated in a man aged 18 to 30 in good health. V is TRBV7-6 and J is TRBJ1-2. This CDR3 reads CASSFSDVGSQSQTEGYGYTF.